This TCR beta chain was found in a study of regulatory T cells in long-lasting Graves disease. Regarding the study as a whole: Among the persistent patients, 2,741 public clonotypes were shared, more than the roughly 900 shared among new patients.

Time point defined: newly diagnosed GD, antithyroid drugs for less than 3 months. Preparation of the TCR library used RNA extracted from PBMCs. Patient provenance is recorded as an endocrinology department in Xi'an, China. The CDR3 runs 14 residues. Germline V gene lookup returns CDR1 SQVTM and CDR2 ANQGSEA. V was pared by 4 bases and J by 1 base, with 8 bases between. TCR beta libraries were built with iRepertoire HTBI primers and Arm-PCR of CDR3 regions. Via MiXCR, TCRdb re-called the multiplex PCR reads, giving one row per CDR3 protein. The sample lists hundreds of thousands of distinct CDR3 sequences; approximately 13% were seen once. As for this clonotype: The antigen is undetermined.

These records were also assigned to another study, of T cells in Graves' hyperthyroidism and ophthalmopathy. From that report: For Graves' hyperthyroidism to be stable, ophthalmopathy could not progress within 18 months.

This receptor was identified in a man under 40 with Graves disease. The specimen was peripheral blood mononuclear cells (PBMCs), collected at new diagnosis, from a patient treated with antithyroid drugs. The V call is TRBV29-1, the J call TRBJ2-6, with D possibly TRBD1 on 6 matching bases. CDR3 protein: CSVGTGSGANVLTF. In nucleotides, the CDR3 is TGCAGCGTTGGTACAGGGTCTGGGGCCAACGTCCTGACTTTC. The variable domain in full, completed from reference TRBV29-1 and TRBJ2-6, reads SAVISQKPSRDICQRGTSLTIQCQVDSQVTMMFWYRQQPGQSLTLIATANQGSEATYESGFVIDKFPISRPNLTFSTLTVSNMSPEDSSIYLCSVGTGSGANVLTFGAGSRLTVL.